These T cell receptor beta chains were read from a single sample in a study of beta chain features in type 1 diabetes. TCRdb's copy holds only in-frame clones and misses some; the assay was immunoSEQ multiplex PCR. This table has approximately 400,000 clones, more than 13% appearing once. Sequenced sample: naive CD4+ T cells from blood. These receptor sequences come from a woman aged 18-29 years in good health. Both conserved end residues are part of each CDR3. Each record gives: J gene, clone size, D gene, V gene, CDR3 protein, CDR3 DNA. D genes are given only for firm matches. Clone size, where shown, is once, few, many, or a class for clones that have expanded.

j_call: TRBJ2-3; clone_size: NA; d_call: TRBD2; v_call: TRBV7-2; cdr3_aa: CASSSWGLAGLGTDTQYF; cdr3_nt: TGTGCCAGCAGCTCATGGGGACTAGCGGGACTTGGCACAGATACGCAGTATTTT
j_call: TRBJ2-5; clone_size: few; d_call: TRBD2; v_call: TRBV5-1; cdr3_aa: CASSLGAGGETQYF; cdr3_nt: TGCGCCAGCAGCTTGGGCGCGGGGGGAGAGACCCAGTACTTC
j_call: TRBJ1-2; clone_size: few; d_call: TRBD1; v_call: TRBV30; cdr3_aa: CAWSEGAHYGYTF; cdr3_nt: TGTGCCTGGAGTGAGGGGGCACACTATGGCTACACCTTC
j_call: TRBJ2-5; clone_size: few; d_call: NA; v_call: TRBV29-1; cdr3_aa: CSVESVETQYF; cdr3_nt: TGCAGCGTTGAATCCGTGGAGACCCAGTACTTC
j_call: TRBJ2-7; clone_size: NA; d_call: NA; v_call: TRBV30; cdr3_aa: CAWSPHIGEQYF; cdr3_nt: TGTGCCTGGAGCCCCCACATTGGCGAGCAGTACTTC
j_call: TRBJ2-1; clone_size: NA; d_call: TRBD2; v_call: TRBV5-1; cdr3_aa: CASSLGIAGALNEQFF; cdr3_nt: TGCGCCAGCAGCTTGGGGATAGCGGGAGCCCTCAATGAGCAGTTCTTC
j_call: TRBJ1-5; clone_size: few; d_call: TRBD1; v_call: TRBV30; cdr3_aa: CAWREKGRGSNQPQHF; cdr3_nt: TGTGCCTGGAGAGAGAAAGGCAGGGGGAGCAATCAGCCCCAGCATTTT
j_call: TRBJ2-3; clone_size: NA; d_call: NA; v_call: TRBV9; cdr3_aa: CASSVVGGSTDTQYF; cdr3_nt: TGTGCCAGCAGCGTAGTCGGGGGAAGCACAGATACGCAGTATTTT
j_call: TRBJ2-7; clone_size: few; d_call: NA; v_call: TRBV7-8; cdr3_aa: CASSSRHSGVSYEQYF; cdr3_nt: TGTGCCAGCAGCTCCAGACATTCAGGGGTGTCCTACGAGCAGTACTTC
j_call: TRBJ1-1; clone_size: NA; d_call: NA; v_call: TRBV7-9; cdr3_aa: CASSLDRNTEAFF; cdr3_nt: TGTGCCAGCAGCTTGGACAGAAACACTGAAGCTTTCTTT
j_call: TRBJ2-1; clone_size: few; d_call: TRBD2; v_call: TRBV2; cdr3_aa: CASKLSASGIPYNEQFF; cdr3_nt: TGTGCCAGCAAACTCTCGGCTAGCGGGATACCCTACAATGAGCAGTTCTTC
j_call: TRBJ2-3; clone_size: few; d_call: NA; v_call: TRBV30; cdr3_aa: CAWSNHPSGTDTQYF; cdr3_nt: TGTGCCTGGAGTAATCATCCTAGCGGCACAGATACGCAGTATTTT
j_call: TRBJ2-3; clone_size: once; d_call: NA; v_call: TRBV28; cdr3_aa: CASSRPGSAQYF; cdr3_nt: TGTGCCAGCAGCCGACCCGGGAGCGCGCAGTATTTT
j_call: TRBJ2-5; clone_size: NA; d_call: TRBD2; v_call: TRBV28; cdr3_aa: CASSLSHAGAETQYF; cdr3_nt: TGTGCCAGCAGTTTATCCCACGCGGGAGCGGAGACCCAGTACTTC
j_call: TRBJ2-7; clone_size: few; d_call: NA; v_call: TRBV7-9; cdr3_aa: CASSSSSEGALLREQYF; cdr3_nt: TGTGCCAGCAGCTCCTCCTCGGAAGGGGCTCTTCTAAGGGAGCAGTACTTC
j_call: TRBJ2-7; clone_size: few; d_call: TRBD1; v_call: TRBV28; cdr3_aa: CASRSGQVNPHEQYF; cdr3_nt: TGTGCCAGCAGATCGGGACAGGTGAACCCCCACGAGCAGTACTTC
j_call: TRBJ2-7; clone_size: NA; d_call: NA; v_call: TRBV29-1; cdr3_aa: CSVEPGGSYEQYF; cdr3_nt: TGCAGCGTTGAACCCGGGGGTAGCTACGAGCAGTACTTC
j_call: TRBJ2-2; clone_size: few; d_call: TRBD2; v_call: TRBV30; cdr3_aa: CSAGAFETGELFF; cdr3_nt: TGTTCTGCGGGAGCTTTTGAGACCGGGGAGCTGTTTTTT
j_call: TRBJ2-6; clone_size: NA; d_call: TRBD1; v_call: TRBV19; cdr3_aa: CASSRQGSGANVLTF; cdr3_nt: TGTGCCAGTAGCAGACAGGGGTCAGGGGCCAACGTCCTGACTTTC
j_call: TRBJ2-7; clone_size: few; d_call: TRBD2; v_call: TRBV4-1; cdr3_aa: CASSQVAGTRPYEQYF; cdr3_nt: TGCGCCAGCAGCCAGGTTGCCGGGACTAGACCTTACGAGCAGTACTTC
j_call: TRBJ1-5; clone_size: NA; d_call: TRBD1; v_call: TRBV27; cdr3_aa: CASSTGVQPQHF; cdr3_nt: TGTGCCAGCAGCACAGGGGTTCAGCCCCAGCATTTT
j_call: TRBJ1-2; clone_size: few; d_call: TRBD1; v_call: TRBV7-8; cdr3_aa: CASSLDRDSYGYTF; cdr3_nt: TGTGCCAGCAGCTTAGACCGGGACAGCTATGGCTACACCTTC
j_call: TRBJ2-4; clone_size: NA; d_call: NA; v_call: TRBV20-1; cdr3_aa: CSASGGNIQYF; cdr3_nt: TGCAGTGCTAGTGGCGGGAACATTCAGTACTTC
j_call: TRBJ2-1; clone_size: NA; d_call: NA; v_call: TRBV29-1; cdr3_aa: CSVRRTTYNEQFF; cdr3_nt: TGCAGCGTTCGCCGGACTACCTACAATGAGCAGTTCTTC
j_call: TRBJ1-2; clone_size: few; d_call: NA; v_call: TRBV18; cdr3_aa: CASSPSGNYGYTF; cdr3_nt: TGTGCCAGCTCACCGTCGGGGAACTATGGCTACACCTTC
j_call: TRBJ2-7; clone_size: NA; d_call: TRBD2; v_call: TRBV4-2; cdr3_aa: CASSQEALAGTGEQYF; cdr3_nt: TGTGCCAGCAGCCAAGAGGCCCTAGCGGGAACTGGCGAGCAGTACTTC
j_call: TRBJ1-3; clone_size: few; d_call: NA; v_call: TRBV29-1; cdr3_aa: CSVAEGWGNTIYF; cdr3_nt: TGCAGCGTAGCTGAGGGTTGGGGAAACACCATATATTTT
j_call: TRBJ1-1; clone_size: NA; d_call: NA; v_call: TRBV9; cdr3_aa: CASSPSGGTAEAFF; cdr3_nt: TGTGCCAGCAGCCCCTCGGGGGGAACAGCTGAAGCTTTCTTT
j_call: TRBJ1-2; clone_size: NA; d_call: NA; v_call: TRBV23-1; cdr3_aa: CASSQQGAPGTLLVGYTF; cdr3_nt: TGCGCCAGCAGTCAACAAGGCGCTCCGGGAACCCTGTTGGTTGGCTACACCTTC
j_call: TRBJ1-5; clone_size: few; d_call: NA; v_call: TRBV27; cdr3_aa: CASSPEFGNQPQHF; cdr3_nt: TGTGCCAGCAGTCCGGAGTTCGGCAATCAGCCCCAGCATTTT
j_call: TRBJ1-2; clone_size: NA; d_call: NA; v_call: TRBV28; cdr3_aa: CASSTGRNGYTF; cdr3_nt: TGTGCCAGCAGTACCGGGAGGAATGGCTACACCTTC
j_call: TRBJ2-3; clone_size: NA; d_call: TRBD2; v_call: TRBV5-5; cdr3_aa: CASSLVLAGSTDTQYF; cdr3_nt: TGTGCCAGCAGCTTGGTACTAGCGGGAAGCACAGATACGCAGTATTTT
j_call: TRBJ2-7; clone_size: few; d_call: TRBD2; v_call: TRBV15; cdr3_aa: CATSAGTSGLSYEQYF; cdr3_nt: TGTGCCACCAGCGCCGGGACTAGCGGTCTGTCCTACGAGCAGTACTTC
j_call: TRBJ2-5; clone_size: few; d_call: TRBD2; v_call: TRBV6-5; cdr3_aa: CASTREGLETQYF; cdr3_nt: TGTGCCAGCACTCGGGAGGGCCTGGAGACCCAGTACTTC